The 10 T cell receptor beta chains below come from one sample, sequenced in a study of cytomegalovirus exposure and HLA in healthy donors. A multiplex PCR was run with 60 Vbeta primers and 13 Jbeta primers. Clones were read by immunoSEQ multiplex PCR, and TCRdb kept only the in-frame ones, dropping some. This table holds 55,000 to 80,000 clones, 78% found once. The sample taken for sequencing was PBMCs. The receptors shown here come from a man aged 35-49 years in good health and CMV-seronegative.

The J gene is TRBJ2-2, the V gene TRBV5-4, with TRBD1 matching 7 bases. The V and J ends lost 0 bases and 5 bases, in that order; junction bases with no gene match: 7. Germline assignment: CDR1 SGHNT and CDR2 YYREEE (reference sequence). The CDR3 loop spans 16 amino acids. The CDR3 DNA reads as TGTGCCAGCAGCTTGGCCGAGGACAGGCCGACCGGGGAGCTGTTTTTT. It specifies CASSLAEDRPTGELFF.

This chain connects TRBV6-5 to TRBJ2-1, with D maybe TRBD2 (6 bases). Germline CDR1 is MNHEY and CDR2 is SVGAGI. This CDR3 is built from 13 residues. CDR3 sequence reads: CVTEGFGGGEQFF. CDR3 bases: TGTGTCACAGAAGGTTTTGGGGGAGGTGAGCAGTTCTTC.

The chain links TRBV29-1 to TRBJ1-1, with 7 nucleotides matching TRBD1. With 3 bases clipped from V and 0 bases from J, the junction kept 4 bases outside the gene matches. This CDR3 has 14 amino acids. Germline V lookup: CDR1 SQVTM, CDR2 ANQGSEA. This chain's CDR3 is CSVERQGVNTEAFF. For the CDR3, the DNA is TGCAGCGTTGAGCGGCAGGGGGTGAACACTGAAGCTTTCTTT. Full variable domain (missing parts from reference TRBV29-1 and TRBJ1-1): SAVISQKPSRDICQRGTSLTIQCQVDSQVTMMFWYRQQPGQSLTLIATANQGSEATYESGFVIDKFPISRPNLTFSTLTVSNMSPEDSSIYLCSVERQGVNTEAFFGQGTRLTVV.

The J gene is TRBJ2-7, the V gene TRBV5-1, with 13 bases aligning to TRBD2. The CDR3 has 16 amino acids. Germline CDR1 reads SGHRS; CDR2 reads YFSETQ. Trimming cost V 4 bases and J 5 bases; bases outside gene matches: 9. The CDR3 bases are TGCGCCAGCAGCGCTACAACAACTAGCGGGGGGGACGAGCAGTACTTC. The encoded protein is CASSATTTSGGDEQYF.

This chain links TRBV4-1 with TRBJ2-2, with 8 bases fitting TRBD2. The J segment lost 5 bases and the V segment lost 0 bases, leaving 5 bases of the junction unmatched. This CDR3 is built from 16 residues. Germline V gives CDR1 MGHRA, CDR2 YSYEKL. In nucleotides, the CDR3 is TGCGCCAGCAGCCAAGAAGGCGCGGGGGGTACCGGGGAGCTGTTTTTT. It translates to CASSQEGAGGTGELFF.

The chain combines TRBV23-1 with TRBJ2-7; D is perhaps TRBD2 (6 bases). TRBV23-1 is labeled an ORF, and its function is uncertain. The V end was cut by 0 bases, the J end by 0 bases, with 12 bases between. The CDR3 is 16 residues long. The DNA for the CDR3 is TGCGCCAGCAGTCAATCTGGGGGGAAAAGCTCCTACGAGCAGTACTTC. Translation: CASSQSGGKSSYEQYF.

J is TRBJ1-5 and V is TRBV10-3, with 7 bases that match TRBD1. Germline-derived CDR1 and CDR2 are ENHRY and SYGVKD. The CDR3 has 13 residues. V trimming: 6 bases; J trimming: 3 bases; junction bases outside the gene matches: 2. CDR3 protein: CAIRGQTNQPQHF. CDR3 nucleotide sequence: TGTGCCATCAGGGGACAGACCAATCAGCCCCAGCATTTT.

This clone came up a few times. The J gene is TRBJ2-3, the V gene TRBV2; 13 bases align to TRBD2. CDR3 length equals 16 residues. In germline, CDR1 is SNHLY, CDR2 FYNNEI. V lost 5 bases and J lost 4; bases outside the gene matches: 6. The CDR3 spells CASSKGTSGVADTQYF. In nucleotides, the CDR3 is TGTGCCAGCAGTAAGGGGACTAGCGGGGTTGCAGATACGCAGTATTTT.

The chain employs TRBV5-6 and TRBJ2-7; 8 bases line up with TRBD1. The germline gives CDR1 SGHDT, CDR2 YYEEEE. The trim removed 7 bases at V and 0 bases at J, leaving 15 bases unmatched. There are 17 residues in the CDR3. CDR3 DNA: TGTGCCAGCTCGGGGCTGTCCCGACAGGGGACCTCCTACGAGCAGTACTTC. Its protein product is CASSGLSRQGTSYEQYF. The variable domain in full, with the rest retrieved from reference TRBV5-6 and TRBJ2-7, is DAGVTQSPTHLIKTRGQQVTLRCSPKSGHDTVSWYQQALGQGPQFIFQYYEEEERQRGNFPDRFSGHQFPNYSSELNVNALLLGDSALYLCASSGLSRQGTSYEQYFGPGTRLTVT.

This clone was seen a few times. The chain is built from TRBV5-6 and TRBJ1-3, with unresolved D. From germline, CDR1 is SGHDT and CDR2 YYEEEE. With 0 bases removed from V and 0 bases from J, the gap between germline ends came to 4 bases. The CDR3 is 14 amino acids. CDR3 sequence reads: CASSLGVSGNTIYF. The CDR3 nucleotides read TGTGCCAGCAGCTTGGGAGTCTCTGGAAACACCATATATTTT.